These 13 T cell receptor beta chains share one sample of origin, sequenced in a study of regulatory T cells in long-lasting Graves disease (dated by TCRdb to the early 2020s). The receptor library was made with multiplex PCR. Sequencing instrument: Illumina HiSeq 4000. iRepertoire HTBI primers and Arm-PCR amplification of CDR3 regions were used to construct TCR beta libraries. In TCRdb, the public reads were trimmed at Q25 with fastp and aligned with MiXCR, with productive beta chains retained. Under each unique CDR3 protein, matching rows form one entry showing the most common genes and DNA. The sample records about 440,000 distinct CDR3 sequences, around 15% of which are singletons. The leading ten clones occupy 23% of the sample. The time point label, as the study defines it: newly diagnosed GD, antithyroid drugs for less than 3 months. For both TCR sequencing and RNA sequencing, RNA was extracted from PBMCs in TRIzol.

These same data were also listed under a study on T cells in Graves' hyperthyroidism and ophthalmopathy.

This material consisted of peripheral blood mononuclear cells (PBMCs), taken at new diagnosis, from a patient treated with antithyroid drugs. These receptors all come from a young woman with Graves disease. Donor details come from another sample of the same person, matched by shared clones.

The chain uses TRBV27 and TRBJ1-5; 9 bases map to TRBD1. With 6 bases clipped from V and 7 bases from J, the junction kept 7 bases outside the gene matches. This CDR3 has 14 residues. Germline V lookup: CDR1 MNHEY, CDR2 SMNVEV (reference sequence). CDR3 nucleotides: TGTGCCAGCAGCCGGACAGGGGTTTTGCAGCCCCAGCATTTT. Translation gives CASSRTGVLQPQHF.

The rearrangement links TRBV29-1 to TRBJ2-3; tentatively, D is TRBD2 (6 bases). CDR1 is SQVTM and CDR2 is ANQGSEA in the germline V gene. The CDR3 spans 14 residues. Trimming shortened V by 4 bases and J by 1 base, and 12 bases separated the two germline ends. CDR3: CSVVWGVRTDTQYF. The CDR3 bases are TGCAGCGTTGTCTGGGGGGTCCGCACAGATACGCAGTATTTT.

This clonotype was found a few times. This chain joins TRBV6-5 and TRBJ1-1; D is ambiguous. V gave up 1 base and J gave up 1 base, with 7 bases separating them. The CDR3 is 14 amino acids. The V gene's germline CDR1 is MNHEY and CDR2 SVGAGI. The DNA of the CDR3 is TGTGCCAGCAGTTACTTGGACGAGAACACTGAAGCTTTCTTT. Translating gives CASSYLDENTEAFF.

This clonotype was counted at least ten times. The DNA for the CDR3 is TGTGCCAGCAGCCTCCTGGGACAGGGGGCCTACGAGCAGTACTTC. Translating gives CASSLLGQGAYEQYF. The chain has TRBV12-3 or TRBV12-4 and TRBJ2-7, with 11 bases fitting TRBD1. After removal of 6 bases from V and 2 bases from J, the junction contained 6 bases not matched to a gene. The CDR3 has 15 amino acids.

This clonotype was seen repeatedly, ten times or more. CDR3 amino acids: CASSLGGLAGWETQYF. CDR3 nucleotides: TGTGCCAGCAGCTTAGGGGGACTAGCGGGTTGGGAGACCCAGTACTTC. The V and J genes are TRBV7-2 and TRBJ2-5, with TRBD2 matching 12 bases. The V gene's germline CDR1 is SGHTA and CDR2 FQGNSA. The trim removed 1 base at V and 5 bases at J, leaving 5 bases unmatched. The CDR3 runs 16 residues. Full variable domain (outside the CDR3, taken from reference TRBV7-2 and TRBJ2-5): GAGVSQSPSNKVTEKGKDVELRCDPISGHTALYWYRQSLGQGLEFLIYFQGNSAPDKSGLPSDRFSAERTGGSVSTLTIQRTQQEDSAVYLCASSLGGLAGWETQYFGPGTRLLVL.

A few counts support this clonotype. The rearrangement joins TRBV28 to TRBJ1-1; maybe TRBD1 (5 bases). The germline gives CDR1 MDHEN, CDR2 SYDVKM. This CDR3 is 13 amino acids long. V was pared by 4 bases and J by 9 bases, with 15 bases between. The CDR3 loop is CASSSHDSRKAFF. The CDR3 region has the DNA TGTGCCAGCAGTTCCCATGACAGCAGAAAAGCTTTCTTT.

The rearrangement joins TRBV11-2 to TRBJ1-4; D unresolved. There are 12 residues in the CDR3. V lost 0 bases and J lost 8, with 4 bases in between. Germline values: CDR1 SGHAT, CDR2 FQNNGV. CDR3 DNA: TGTGCCAGCAGCTTAGACAGCGAAAAACTGTTTTTT. It yields the protein CASSLDSEKLFF.

This clonotype was observed a handful of times. This chain's CDR3 is CARDGQGYSYEQYF. The CDR3 DNA reads as TGTGCCAGAGATGGACAGGGCTACTCCTACGAGCAGTACTTC. V and J are TRBV19 and TRBJ2-7, with TRBD1 matching over 8 bases. V lost 9 bases and J lost 0; bases outside the gene matches: 7. In germline, CDR1 is LNHDA, CDR2 SQIVND (reference sequence). This CDR3 contains 14 residues.

This clonotype came up many times. This sequence joins TRBV7-3 and TRBJ1-1; unclear D gene. CDR3 length equals 14 residues. Looked up from germline, CDR1 is SGHTA and CDR2 is FQGTGA. V gave up 5 bases and J gave up 1 base, with 11 bases separating them. CDR3 protein: CASSPGPENTEAFF. In DNA form, the CDR3 reads TGTGCCAGCAGCCCCGGGCCAGAGAACACTGAAGCTTTCTTT.

In its sample, this clonotype was seen many times. This rearrangement joins TRBV12-3 or TRBV12-4 to TRBJ2-5, with a weak D call TRBD1 (6 bases). The CDR3 is 14 amino acids. Trimming left V 7 bases short and J 1 base short, with 13 bases between. CDR3 DNA sequence: TGTGCCAGCACCGAAATACAGGGCCAAGAGACCCAGTACTTC. Translating gives CASTEIQGQETQYF.

This clonotype was observed many times. V is TRBV2 and J is TRBJ2-7; weak D call: TRBD1 (6 bases). Deletions cut 4 bases from V and 1 base from J, with 14 bases between. Germline CDR1 reads SNHLY; CDR2 reads FYNNEI. This CDR3 has 15 amino acids. In DNA form, the CDR3 reads TGTGCCAGCAGTGCCTACTTCAGGGGTTCCTACGAGCAGTACTTC. Residues: CASSAYFRGSYEQYF. Based on the CDR3 plus reference TRBV2 and TRBJ2-7, the full variable domain is EPEVTQTPSHQVTQMGQEVILRCVPISNHLYFYWYRQILGQKVEFLVSFYNNEISEKSEIFDDQFSVERPDGSNFTLKIRSTKLEDSAMYFCASSAYFRGSYEQYFGPGTRLTVT.

This clonotype showed up many times. This chain links TRBV28 with TRBJ2-1; 7 bases agree with TRBD2. CDR3 length: 14 amino acids. V gave up 7 bases and J gave up 4 bases; unmatched junction bases: 7. Per the germline V gene, CDR1 is MDHEN and CDR2 is SYDVKM. The CDR3 sequence is CASTTSGGYNEQFF. In DNA, the CDR3 is TGTGCCAGCACCACGTCCGGGGGGTACAATGAGCAGTTCTTC.

The genes are TRBV25-1 and TRBJ1-2; 10 bases line up with TRBD1. After removal of 7 bases from V and 8 bases from J, the junction contained 4 bases not matched to a gene. Germline values: CDR1 MGHDK, CDR2 SYGVNS. This CDR3 region has 12 residues. CDR3 amino acids: CASNDRGRGYTF. The CDR3 nucleotides read TGTGCCAGCAACGACAGGGGGCGAGGCTACACCTTC.